A single sample gave rise to the 25 T cell receptor beta chains below, sequenced in a study of blood T cell repertoires in COVID-19. The method was immunoSEQ multiplex PCR; TCRdb's version includes in-frame clones alone and lacks a portion of them. The sample has 350,000 to 450,000 clones; approximately 88% are singletons. The specimen sequenced was peripheral blood. Receptors originate from a man between 35 and 55 years old with acute or convalescent COVID-19.

V usage is TRBV5-6 and J usage is TRBJ2-3; no firm D call. The germline CDR1 and CDR2 sequences are SGHDT and YYEEEE. The CDR3 is 15 amino acids. The germline V and J ends were trimmed by 4 bases and 0 bases, with 12 bases remaining between them. The CDR3 DNA sequence: TGTGCCAGCAGCCTCCGGGTCTCTAGCACAGATACGCAGTATTTT. Translated, it gives CASSLRVSSTDTQYF.

J is TRBJ1-5 and V is TRBV19, with a tentative D call TRBD1 (6 bases). The CDR3 is 14 residues long. V lost 3 bases to trimming and J lost 6 bases, with 12 bases between them. In germline, CDR1 is LNHDA, CDR2 SQIVND (reference sequence). In DNA, the CDR3 is TGTGCCAGTAGTATTGGGGGGGCTGGTCAGCCCCAGCATTTT. This translates into CASSIGGAGQPQHF. Full variable domain (remainder filled in from reference TRBV19 and TRBJ1-5): DGGITQSPKYLFRKEGQNVTLSCEQNLNHDAMYWYRQDPGQGLRLIYYSQIVNDFQKGDIAEGYSVSREKKESFPLTVTSAQKNPTAFYLCASSIGGAGQPQHFGDGTRLSIL.

The chain has TRBV28 and TRBJ1-5, with D possibly TRBD1 on 6 matching bases. CDR1 and CDR2 from the germline V gene are MDHEN and SYDVKM. The CDR3 has 15 residues. Between the trimmed V and J ends, which lost 8 bases and 4 bases, there was a span of 18 bases. The CDR3 DNA follows: TGTGCCAGCTACCAACAGGGATCTGGGAATCAGCCCCAGCATTTT. Protein sequence: CASYQQGSGNQPQHF.

In the case of this clone: The sample carries other DNA sequences with the same CDR3. This chain links TRBV6-5 with TRBJ2-7; 9 bases align to TRBD1. Germline trimming cut 6 bases from V and 2 bases from J; bases unmatched to any gene: 2. The germline gives CDR1 MNHEY, CDR2 SVGAGI. The CDR3 contains 13 residues. The CDR3 bases are TGTGCCAGCAGGGGGACAGGGACCTACGAGCAGTACTTC. Translated, it gives CASRGTGTYEQYF.

The chain carries TRBV10-3 and TRBJ2-7; D might be TRBD2 (6 bases). The CDR3 is made up of 17 amino acids. CDR1 and CDR2 from the germline V gene are ENHRY and SYGVKD. Trimming left V 0 bases short and J 0 bases short, with 15 bases between. The CDR3 loop reads CAISESNRLGLSYEQYF. The DNA of the CDR3 is TGTGCCATCAGTGAGTCGAACAGACTGGGACTCTCCTACGAGCAGTACTTC.

The chain combines TRBV19 with TRBJ1-4, with 8 bases matching TRBD1. Germline CDR1 reads LNHDA; CDR2 reads SQIVND (reference sequence). There are 14 residues in the CDR3. The V segment lost 4 bases and the J segment 5 bases; nucleotides outside the gene matches: 3. The CDR3 region has the DNA TGTGCCAGTAGTACGGACAGGGTCAATGAAAAACTGTTTTTT. The encoded protein is CASSTDRVNEKLFF.

This clone was picked up a small number of times. This sequence joins TRBV4-1 and TRBJ1-2; D unclear. With 6 bases removed from V and 0 bases from J, the gap between germline ends came to 14 bases. This CDR3 has 15 amino acids. Germline assignment: CDR1 MGHRA and CDR2 YSYEKL. CDR3 sequence reads: CASRTNTDANYGYTF. In nucleotides, the CDR3 is TGCGCCAGCAGGACAAACACCGACGCTAACTATGGCTACACCTTC.

This chain uses TRBV7-2 with TRBJ2-1; a weak D match, TRBD2 (6 bases). Deletions cut 4 bases from V and 1 base from J, with 11 bases between. The length of the CDR3 is 15 residues. Germline CDR1 is SGHTA and CDR2 is FQGNSA. In DNA, the CDR3 is TGTGCCAGCAGCTGGGGGGTTGGGTCCTACAATGAGCAGTTCTTC. It translates to CASSWGVGSYNEQFF.

The V call is TRBV15, the J call TRBJ1-5; a weak D match, TRBD1 (6 bases). Per germline, CDR1 LNHNV and CDR2 YYDKDF (reference sequence). The CDR3 has 15 residues. With 2 bases removed from V and 2 bases from J, the gap between germline ends came to 10 bases. Written as DNA, the CDR3 is TGTGCCACCAGCAGACTTAGACAGGGCAATCAGCCCCAGCATTTT. This translates into CATSRLRQGNQPQHF.

The rearrangement links TRBV30 to TRBJ2-7, with a weak D call TRBD2 (8 bases). The CDR3 is made up of 12 amino acids. Germline values: CDR1 GTSNPN, CDR2 SVGIG (reference sequence). V was cut by 1 base and J by 9 bases, with 13 bases left in between. The CDR3 DNA is TGTGCCTGGAGTGCGGGAGGGGGCCCGCAGTACTTC. Translation: CAWSAGGGPQYF.

The DNA of the CDR3 is TGTGCCAGCAGCCCAGACAGGGGACAAACCTACGAGCAGTACTTC. Its translation is CASSPDRGQTYEQYF. The J gene is TRBJ2-7, the V gene TRBV7-2; the match to TRBD1 covers 8 bases. The CDR3 length is 15 residues. Trimming removed 5 bases from V and 2 bases from J; junction bases left unmatched: 8. Germline CDR1 is SGHTA and CDR2 is FQGNSA.

The chain joins TRBV28 to TRBJ1-1; D uncertain. The CDR3 totals 12 residues. The V gene's germline CDR1 is MDHEN and CDR2 SYDVKM. Deletions cut 6 bases from V and 10 bases from J, with 15 bases between. The CDR3 coding sequence is TGTGCCAGCAGACCGGGCCCAGGAGGAGCTTTCTTT. It translates to CASRPGPGGAFF.

The chain recombines TRBV11-2 with TRBJ2-5; tentatively, D is TRBD1 (5 bases). Germline V gives CDR1 SGHAT, CDR2 FQNNGV. This CDR3 contains 15 residues. With 5 bases removed from V and 5 bases from J, the gap between germline ends came to 18 bases. The CDR3 nucleotides are TGTGCCAGCAGCCGCCCCCTGGGGTCAGGGGAGACCCAGTACTTC. It specifies CASSRPLGSGETQYF.

The chain recombines TRBV9 with TRBJ1-1; no clear D gene. The CDR3 sequence is 13 residues long. The V gene's germline CDR1 is SGDLS and CDR2 YYNGEE. V gave up 5 bases and J gave up 0 bases, with 8 bases separating them. For the CDR3, the DNA is TGTGCCAGCAGTCTAGAGATGAACACTGAAGCTTTCTTT. This sequence encodes CASSLEMNTEAFF.

The chain couples TRBV19 to TRBJ2-2; D unclear. Trimming left V 2 bases short and J 4 bases short, with 11 bases between. Looked up from germline, CDR1 is LNHDA and CDR2 is SQIVND (reference sequence). The length of the CDR3 is 15 residues. As DNA, the CDR3 is TGTGCCAGTAGTATAAACAGTGTTTCCACCGGGGAGCTGTTTTTT. It specifies CASSINSVSTGELFF.

This clone was detected a few times. The chain combines TRBV7-9 with TRBJ2-1; 12 positions agree with TRBD2. This CDR3 has 14 residues. Germline V gives CDR1 SEHNR, CDR2 FQNEAQ (reference sequence). V trimming: 8 bases; J trimming: 1 base; junction bases outside the gene matches: 0. The CDR3 region is CASGLAGSYNEQFF. The CDR3 coding sequence is TGTGCCAGCGGACTAGCGGGGTCCTACAATGAGCAGTTCTTC.

The rearrangement joins TRBV4-2 to TRBJ1-1; 9 bases fit TRBD1. The CDR3 runs 15 residues. Germline-derived CDR1 and CDR2 are LGHNA and YNFKEQ. Germline trimming cut 3 bases from V and 6 bases from J; bases unmatched to any gene: 8. The CDR3 loop is CASSQPGQGWSEAFF. The DNA of the CDR3 is TGTGCCAGCAGCCAGCCGGGACAGGGTTGGTCTGAAGCTTTCTTT.

This chain connects TRBV7-6 to TRBJ1-2; 7 positions match TRBD1. The germline V gene encodes CDR1 SGHVS and CDR2 FNYEAQ. This CDR3 contains 12 residues. The J segment lost 7 bases and the V segment lost 4 bases, leaving 3 bases of the junction unmatched. The CDR3 region is CASSSDRLGYTF. In DNA form, the CDR3 reads TGTGCCAGCAGCTCGGACAGGCTTGGCTACACCTTC.

The gene calls are TRBV10-2 and TRBJ2-7; D gene ambiguous. The germline V gene has CDR1 WSHSY and CDR2 SAAADI. Trimming removed 6 bases at V and 0 bases at J, with 6 bases between. The CDR3 sequence is 12 residues long. For the CDR3, the DNA is TGCGCCAGCAGCTTGGCCTCCTACGAGCAGTACTTC. Encoded protein: CASSLASYEQYF.

This chain joins TRBV7-6 and TRBJ1-6; D is possibly TRBD1 (6 bases). The CDR3 covers 14 residues. V was shortened by 5 bases and J by 9 bases, with 14 bases between the two germline ends. The V gene's germline CDR1 is SGHVS and CDR2 FNYEAQ. CDR3 bases: TGTGCCAGCAGCGAAACAGGGTTGAGTTCACCCCTCCACTTT. Encoded protein: CASSETGLSSPLHF.

The rearrangement uses TRBV6-5 and TRBJ1-4, with 8 bases identical to TRBD1. This CDR3 contains 14 residues. The germline gives CDR1 MNHEY, CDR2 SVGAGI. The trim removed 6 bases at V and 6 bases at J, leaving 6 bases unmatched. The CDR3 spells CASRTGAEDEKLFF. The CDR3 nucleotides are TGTGCCAGCAGGACAGGGGCGGAGGATGAAAAACTGTTTTTT.

This chain connects TRBV6-5 to TRBJ2-4; D is perhaps TRBD2 (5 bases). V was shortened by 6 bases and J by 5 bases, with 14 bases between the two germline ends. The CDR3 has 14 amino acids. Germline V gene lookup returns CDR1 MNHEY and CDR2 SVGAGI. The CDR3 spells CASSWTIGENIQYF. CDR3 nucleotides: TGTGCCAGCAGCTGGACGATCGGGGAAAACATTCAGTACTTC.

On this clone: A junction boundary mismatches the germline segment, possibly from a read error. The rearrangement uses TRBV29-1 and TRBJ2-7, with 9 positions matching TRBD1. The CDR3 runs to 15 residues. CDR1 SQVTM and CDR2 ANQGSEA come from the germline V gene. The CDR3 reads CSVEDGQGRVLEQYF. The CDR3 nucleotides read TGCAGCGTCGAAGATGGACAGGGGAGAGTACTTGAGCAGTACTTC.

The genes are TRBV27 and TRBJ1-1; D is perhaps TRBD1 (6 bases). CDR3 length: 14 amino acids. Trimming took 3 bases from V and 2 from J, leaving 10 bases between them. The germline CDR1 and CDR2 sequences are MNHEY and SMNVEV (reference sequence). CDR3: CASSFNRANTEAFF. The CDR3 coding sequence is TGTGCCAGCAGTTTTAACAGGGCTAACACTGAAGCTTTCTTT.

The chain has TRBV6-5 and TRBJ1-4, with no clear D. Germline CDR1 and CDR2: MNHEY and SVGAGI. CDR3 length: 11 residues. V shed 8 bases and J shed 8 bases, with 9 bases lying between them. The CDR3: CASARGEKLFF. CDR3 nucleotides: TGTGCCAGCGCCCGCGGGGAAAAACTGTTTTTT.